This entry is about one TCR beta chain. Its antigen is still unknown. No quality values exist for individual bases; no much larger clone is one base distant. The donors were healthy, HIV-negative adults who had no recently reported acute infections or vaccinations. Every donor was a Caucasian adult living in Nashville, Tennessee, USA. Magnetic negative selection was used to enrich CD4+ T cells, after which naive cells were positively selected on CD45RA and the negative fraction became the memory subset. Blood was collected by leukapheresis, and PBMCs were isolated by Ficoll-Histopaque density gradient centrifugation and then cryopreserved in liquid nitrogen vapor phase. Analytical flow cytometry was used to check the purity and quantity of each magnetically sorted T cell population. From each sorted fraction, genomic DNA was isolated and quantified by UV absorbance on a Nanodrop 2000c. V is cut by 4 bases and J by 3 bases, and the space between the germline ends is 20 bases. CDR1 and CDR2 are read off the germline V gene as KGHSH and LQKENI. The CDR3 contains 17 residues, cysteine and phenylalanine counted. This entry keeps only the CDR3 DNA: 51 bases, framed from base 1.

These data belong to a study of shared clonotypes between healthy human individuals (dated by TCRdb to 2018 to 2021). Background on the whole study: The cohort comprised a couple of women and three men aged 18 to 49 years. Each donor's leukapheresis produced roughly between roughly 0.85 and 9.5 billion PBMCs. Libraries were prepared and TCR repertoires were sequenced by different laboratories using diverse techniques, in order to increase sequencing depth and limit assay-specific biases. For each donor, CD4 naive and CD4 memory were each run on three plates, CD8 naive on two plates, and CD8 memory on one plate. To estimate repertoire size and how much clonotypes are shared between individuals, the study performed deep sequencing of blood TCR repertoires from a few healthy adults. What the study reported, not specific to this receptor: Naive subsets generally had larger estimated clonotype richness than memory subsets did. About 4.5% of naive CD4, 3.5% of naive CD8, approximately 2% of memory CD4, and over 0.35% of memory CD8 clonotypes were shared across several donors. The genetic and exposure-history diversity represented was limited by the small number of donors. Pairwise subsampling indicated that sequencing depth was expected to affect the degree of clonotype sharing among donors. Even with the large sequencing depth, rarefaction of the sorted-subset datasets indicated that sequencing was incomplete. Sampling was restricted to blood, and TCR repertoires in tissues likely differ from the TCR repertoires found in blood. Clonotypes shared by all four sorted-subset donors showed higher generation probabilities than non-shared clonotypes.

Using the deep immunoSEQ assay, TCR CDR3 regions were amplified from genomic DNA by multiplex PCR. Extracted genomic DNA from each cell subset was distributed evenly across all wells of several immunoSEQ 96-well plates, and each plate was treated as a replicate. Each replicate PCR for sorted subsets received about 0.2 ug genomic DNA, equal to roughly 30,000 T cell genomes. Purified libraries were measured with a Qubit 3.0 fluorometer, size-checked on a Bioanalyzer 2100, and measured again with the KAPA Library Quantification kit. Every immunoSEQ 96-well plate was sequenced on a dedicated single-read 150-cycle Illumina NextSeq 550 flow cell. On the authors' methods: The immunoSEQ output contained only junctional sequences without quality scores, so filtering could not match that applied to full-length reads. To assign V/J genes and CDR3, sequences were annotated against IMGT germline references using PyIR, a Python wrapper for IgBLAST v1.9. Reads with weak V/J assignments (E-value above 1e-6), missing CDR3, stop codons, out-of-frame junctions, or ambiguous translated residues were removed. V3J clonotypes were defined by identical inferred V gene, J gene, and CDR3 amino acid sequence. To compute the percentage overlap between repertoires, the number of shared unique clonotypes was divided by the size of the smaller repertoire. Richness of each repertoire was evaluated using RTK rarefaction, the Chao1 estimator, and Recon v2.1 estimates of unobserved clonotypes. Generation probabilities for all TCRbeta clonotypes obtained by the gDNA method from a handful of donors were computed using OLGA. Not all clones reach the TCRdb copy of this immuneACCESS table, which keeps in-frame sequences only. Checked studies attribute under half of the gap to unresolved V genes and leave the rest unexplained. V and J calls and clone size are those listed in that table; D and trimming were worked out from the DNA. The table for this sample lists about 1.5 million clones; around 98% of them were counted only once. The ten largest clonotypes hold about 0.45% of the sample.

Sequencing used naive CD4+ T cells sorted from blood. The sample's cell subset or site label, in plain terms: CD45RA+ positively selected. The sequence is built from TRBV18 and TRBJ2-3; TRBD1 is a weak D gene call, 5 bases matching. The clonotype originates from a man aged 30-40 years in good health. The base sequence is TGTGCCAGCTCACTACTCCAGGGAAGGTTTGTAACAGATACGCAGTATTTT. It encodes CASSLLQGRFVTDTQYF.